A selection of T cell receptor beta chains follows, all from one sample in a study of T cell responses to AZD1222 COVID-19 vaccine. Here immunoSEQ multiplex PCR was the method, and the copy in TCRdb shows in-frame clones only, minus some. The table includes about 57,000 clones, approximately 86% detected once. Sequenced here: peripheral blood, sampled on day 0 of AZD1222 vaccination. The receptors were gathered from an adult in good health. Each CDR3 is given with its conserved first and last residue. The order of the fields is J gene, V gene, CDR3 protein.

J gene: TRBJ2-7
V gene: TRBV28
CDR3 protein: CASSPLPALWYYEQYF

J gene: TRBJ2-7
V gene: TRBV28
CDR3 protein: CASGGLGQGAGEQYF

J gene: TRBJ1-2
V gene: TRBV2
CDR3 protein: CASRTGLNLSYGYTF

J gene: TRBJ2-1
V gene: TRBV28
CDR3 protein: CASSFPNRPNNEQFF

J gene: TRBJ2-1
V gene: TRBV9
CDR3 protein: CASSVGPGGGRSYNEQFF

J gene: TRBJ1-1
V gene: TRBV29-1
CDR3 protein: CSVEDRWQQAFF

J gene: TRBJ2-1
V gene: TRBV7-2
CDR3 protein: CASSSLAGTSRFDEQFF

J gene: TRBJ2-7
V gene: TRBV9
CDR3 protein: CASSGTSGYEQYF

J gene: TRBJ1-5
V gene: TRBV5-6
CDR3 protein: CASSRRGGINQPQHF

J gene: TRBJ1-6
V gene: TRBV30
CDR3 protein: CAWSVFQVLNSPLHF

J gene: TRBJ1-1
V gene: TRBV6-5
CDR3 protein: CASNQWGTEAFF